Below are 7 T cell receptor beta chains sequenced from a single sample in a study of identical twins. TCRdb reprocessed the 5' RACE reads via MiXCR and lists one record per CDR3 protein. The sample has just under 550,000 distinct CDR3 sequences, around 15% seen once; the top ten hold 0.35% to 0.45%. Another study also made use of these data, one on yellow fever vaccine responses in identical twins.

Sequenced material: CD4+ T cells sorted from blood. Source of these receptors: a woman aged 18-29 years in good health.

This chain uses TRBV7-2 with TRBJ2-5; 9 bases line up with TRBD2. This CDR3 has 16 amino acids. The junction had 11 bases not matched to a gene; V was cut back by 8 bases and J by 1 base. Germline loops: CDR1 SGHTA, CDR2 FQGNSA. CDR3 residues: CASPLRSGGVQETQYF. CDR3 coding DNA: TGTGCCAGCCCCCTGCGTAGCGGGGGAGTCCAAGAGACCCAGTACTTC.

The genes are TRBV27 and TRBJ2-5; 7 bases align to TRBD2. The CDR3 length is 16 residues. Losses at the gene ends were 1 base for V and 3 bases for J; bases not matched to a gene: 8. Per germline, CDR1 MNHEY and CDR2 SMNVEV (reference sequence). CDR3 protein: CASSLYPSGGKETQYF. The CDR3 DNA follows: TGTGCCAGCAGTTTATACCCCTCGGGAGGTAAAGAGACCCAGTACTTC.

The V and J genes are TRBV5-4 and TRBJ2-3, with 13 bases identical to TRBD2. The germline V gene has CDR1 SGHNT and CDR2 YYREEE (reference sequence). The ends lost 0 bases at V and 3 bases at J; junction bases unmatched: 13. CDR3 size: 20 residues. CDR3: CASSLGWTSGRGGRTDTQYF. The CDR3 region has the DNA TGTGCCAGCAGCTTGGGTTGGACTAGCGGGAGAGGAGGTCGGACAGATACGCAGTATTTT. Using reference TRBV5-4 and TRBJ2-3 for the parts outside the CDR3, the full variable domain is ETGVTQSPTHLIKTRGQQVTLRCSSQSGHNTVSWYQQALGQGPQFIFQYYREEENGRGNFPPRFSGLQFPNYSSELNVNALELDDSALYLCASSLGWTSGRGGRTDTQYFGPGTRLTVL.

The table lists this clonotype with a few counts. The gene calls are TRBV28 and TRBJ2-3; 8 bases are a match to TRBD1. Germline V gene data show CDR1 as MDHEN and CDR2 as SYDVKM. The CDR3 contains 16 residues. V trimming: 4 bases; J trimming: 0 bases; junction bases outside the gene matches: 6. The CDR3 DNA follows: TGTGCCAGCAGTTCACCAGGGGGCGAGAGCACAGATACGCAGTATTTT. It specifies CASSSPGGESTDTQYF.

This chain connects TRBV3-1 to TRBJ2-7; D not certain. The CDR3 is 15 residues long. The V and J ends lost 0 bases and 2 bases respectively, with 11 bases between them. The germline CDR1 and CDR2 sequences are LGHDT and YNNKEL (reference sequence). The CDR3 bases are TGTGCCAGCAGCCAAGATGGTAGTCTGGCCTACGAGCAGTACTTC. It specifies CASSQDGSLAYEQYF.

This clonotype was counted between two and nine times. V and J are TRBV12-3 or TRBV12-4 and TRBJ2-1, with 10 bases fitting TRBD2. The trim removed 5 bases at V and 6 bases at J, leaving 10 bases unmatched. The CDR3 is 16 residues long. Here the CDR3 DNA reads TGTGCCAGCAGTGCCCGACTAGCGGGCCGCAGCAATGAGCAGTTCTTC. This translates into CASSARLAGRSNEQFF.

The rearrangement uses TRBV4-2 and TRBJ2-1, with 9 nucleotides matching TRBD2. Germline-derived CDR1 and CDR2 are LGHNA and YNFKEQ. Unmatched junction bases numbered 2, after V lost 0 bases and J lost 2 bases. This CDR3 comprises 16 residues. Here the CDR3 DNA reads TGTGCCAGCAGCCAAGATCTAGCGGGACCCTACAATGAGCAGTTCTTC. Its protein is CASSQDLAGPYNEQFF.